This record looks at one T cell receptor beta chain sequence and its context. Its antigen is unidentified. Germline V CDR1 and CDR2: MDHEN, SYDVKM. The CDR3 spans 15 residues. The V end lost 7 bases, the J end lost 0 bases, and 13 bases lay between the germline ends. Sequencing of the DNA from cultured CD4+ T cells was carried out with the Oncomine TCR Beta short-read assay. Each CDR3 protein gets one entry after TCRdb re-called the PCR reads with MiXCR. The data contain approximately 13,000 distinct CDR3 sequences, roughly 50% of them singletons. This specimen belongs to a study of vaccination and CD4 T cells after COVID-19. Study results and limitations: Rising from about 20 to 38, the median of SARS-CoV-2-reactive clonotypes did not change significantly.

Treatment described: approximately 9-day PBMC culture with coronavirus spike peptide pools or control peptides (ViraFEST assay). The sample taken for sequencing was CD4+ T cells from blood, cultured in vitro. V is TRBV28 and J is TRBJ1-5; D gene uncertain. The origin of this receptor is a human donor who had recovered from COVID-19. In nucleotides, the CDR3 is TGTGCCAGCACTATGAGGGCCCTTAGCAATCAGCCCCAGCATTTT. Its translation is CASTMRALSNQPQHF.